A few counts support the clone carrying this T cell receptor beta chain. The antigen is unknown. This sample is drawn from a study of T cells after yellow fever vaccination. Across the whole study: SMART-Seq v4 Ultra Low Input prepared the low-cell-number fractions.

CDR1 is MGHRA and CDR2 is YSYEKL in the germline V gene. Between the trimmed V and J ends, which lost 5 bases and 4 bases, there was a span of 20 bases. This CDR3 has 16 residues. 5'RACE template switching produced TCR cDNA carrying a universal primer site and UMIs. TCRdb re-called the 5' RACE reads with MiXCR, one entry per CDR3 protein. This table holds some 240,000 distinct CDR3 sequences, roughly 4.8% found once. Study-wide findings and caveats: In FACS-sorted repertoires, abundant clonotypes from the bulk population could appear as contaminants. Re-detected after boosting: most primary clones, more than 95% of CD4 and about 85% of CD8.

The sequence was obtained from a man between 18 and 29 years old who received the YFV17D yellow fever vaccine. This specimen consisted of CD4+ T cells sorted from PBMCs, obtained on the day of the yellow fever booster vaccination. V and J are TRBV4-1 and TRBJ1-2, with D possibly being TRBD1 (6 bases). CDR3 sequence: CASSARAQGTSYGYTF. The CDR3 region has the DNA TGCGCCAGCAGCGCTCGAGCTCAGGGGACCTCCTATGGCTACACCTTC.